This TCR beta chain was sequenced for a study of CD8+CD57+ T cells in acquired aplastic anemia. Comments on this clonotype: Antigen: not known.

The patients chosen for sequencing had shown expansion of CD8+CD57+ cells (detected by flow cytometry). All patients had severe acquired aplastic anemia. No therapy was given to patients before blood sampling. Genomic DNA constituted the template upon which TCR beta VDJ and CDR3 profiling was performed. TCRdb ran MiXCR on the reads and lists one entry per CDR3 protein. The sample consists of roughly 93,000 distinct CDR3 sequences, 55% to 80% of them appearing once. With V trimmed by 5 bases and J by 5 bases, 11 bases remained unmatched. Germline CDR1 SGHVS, CDR2 FQNEAQ. This CDR3 has 16 amino acids. Study-wide results and caveats: Shared by patients and controls, 25 to 35 CD8+ CDR3s were abundant in patients.

V usage is TRBV7-8 and J usage is TRBJ2-5; 10 positions match TRBD1. The clonotype was recovered from a human donor with aplastic anemia. Input material: sorted CD4+, CD8+, or CD8+CD57+ T cells (not recorded which) from PBMCs. The CDR3 DNA reads TGTGCCAGCAGCCCCGGACAGGGGGTAATTGTCGAGACCCAGTACTTC. Translating it yields CASSPGQGVIVETQYF. Supplemented by reference TRBV7-8 and TRBJ2-5, the full variable domain reads GAGVSQSPRYKVAKRGQDVALRCDPISGHVSLFWYQQALGQGPEFLTYFQNEAQLDKSGLPSDRFFAERPEGSVSTLKIQRTQQEDSAVYLCASSPGQGVIVETQYFGPGTRLLVL.